Below are 25 T cell receptor beta chains sequenced from a single sample in a study of CD8+CD57+ T cells in acquired aplastic anemia. The authors sequenced patients whose flow cytometry had shown CD8+CD57+ cell expansion. According to the study, genomic DNA was the template for TCR beta VDJ and CDR3 profiling. TCRdb re-derived calls from the reads in MiXCR, one entry per CDR3 protein. The sample lists about 120,000 distinct CDR3 sequences; roughly 40% were seen once. The specimen sequenced was sorted CD4+, CD8+, or CD8+CD57+ T cells (not recorded which) from PBMCs. Receptors were obtained from a human donor with aplastic anemia.

About this clonotype itself: The junction and the germline gene differ at one end; a read error may be behind it. This chain joins TRBV4-2 and TRBJ1-6, with a possible D match to TRBD1 (5 bases). The CDR3 sequence is 18 residues long. Per germline, CDR1 LGHNA and CDR2 YNFKEQ. CDR3 nucleotides: TGTGCCAGCAGCCAAGATAGGGCAGGGAGCTCCTATAATCCACCCCTCCACTTT. Amino acids: CASSQDRAGSSYNPPLHF.

This clonotype was detected many times. The chain's CDR3 is CASSSSRTGITEAFF. The CDR3 bases are TGTGCCAGCAGCTCAAGCCGGACAGGGATCACTGAAGCTTTCTTT. The J gene is TRBJ1-1, the V gene TRBV5-6, with 8 bases matching TRBD1. Germline V CDR1 and CDR2: SGHDT, YYEEEE. V was clipped by 3 bases and J by 4 bases; unmatched bases: 8. CDR3 length equals 15 residues.

Comment on this clonotype: Being one base from a much bigger clone, this may be a read error. This sequence joins TRBV12-5 and TRBJ1-5; 9 positions match TRBD1. The CDR3 sequence is 17 residues long. Germline V gene data show CDR1 as LGHNT and CDR2 as FRNRAP. The V and J ends lost 4 bases and 1 base, in that order; junction bases with no gene match: 8. The CDR3 sequence: CASGSLGTGWSNQPQHF. CDR3 bases: TGTGCTAGTGGTTCGTTGGGGACAGGGTGGAGCAATCAGCCCCAGCATTTT.

This clonotype was detected ten times or more. The chain couples TRBV5-6 to TRBJ2-7, with D unresolved. Germline CDR1 SGHDT, CDR2 YYEEEE. The CDR3 is made up of 13 amino acids. Trimming removed 3 bases at V and 5 bases at J, with 12 bases between. The CDR3 nucleotides read TGTGCCAGCAGCTCTATCACAATTCACGAGCAGTACGTC. Amino acids: CASSSITIHEQYV.

The V gene is TRBV19, the J gene TRBJ1-6; 7 positions match TRBD1. Germline lookup yields CDR1 LNHDA and CDR2 SQIVND (reference sequence). The junction had 2 bases not matched to a gene; V was cut back by 4 bases and J by 8 bases. The CDR3 runs 13 residues. The CDR3, as DNA: TGTGCCAGTAGTAATACAGGGGATTCACCCCTCCACTTT. It yields the protein CASSNTGDSPLHF.

In DNA form, the CDR3 reads TGTGCCAGCAGCACCCGACAGGGGGGTCCTGGGGCCAACGTCCTGACTTTC. It is translated as CASSTRQGGPGANVLTF. The rearrangement uses TRBV7-3 and TRBJ2-6, with TRBD1 matching 9 bases. J gave up 2 bases and V 5 bases, and 7 bases lay outside the gene matches. The length of the CDR3 is 17 residues. Germline V gene lookup returns CDR1 SGHTA and CDR2 FQGTGA.

This clonotype was seen repeatedly, ten times or more. The CDR3 here is CASSTSGGNTGELFF. The CDR3 DNA follows: TGTGCCAGCAGCACGAGCGGGGGCAACACCGGGGAGCTGTTTTTT. V is TRBV11-3 and J is TRBJ2-2; 8 positions match TRBD2. With 5 bases clipped from V and 2 bases from J, the junction kept 4 bases outside the gene matches. This CDR3 comprises 15 residues. Per germline, CDR1 SGHNT and CDR2 YENEEA.

The V call is TRBV28, the J call TRBJ1-5; D is unclear. CDR1 and CDR2 from the germline V gene are MDHEN and SYDVKM. The CDR3 has 12 amino acids. V lost 7 bases, J lost 4 bases, and 8 bases lay in between. The CDR3: CASIGLNQPQHF. CDR3 in DNA: TGTGCCAGCATTGGCCTTAATCAGCCCCAGCATTTT.

This clonotype has a handful of counts. This chain uses TRBV10-3 with TRBJ2-1, with a tentative D call TRBD1 (5 bases). This CDR3 is 11 amino acids long. CDR1 and CDR2 from the germline V gene are ENHRY and SYGVKD. V was pared by 5 bases and J by 8 bases, with 7 bases between. The CDR3 reads CAISLGDEQFF. In DNA, the CDR3 is TGTGCCATCAGTCTAGGGGATGAGCAGTTCTTC.

The J gene is TRBJ1-1, the V gene TRBV19; the D gene is possibly TRBD1 (5 bases). Trimming stripped 3 bases from V and 4 bases from J, with 9 bases between. The CDR3 length is 13 residues. Per the germline V gene, CDR1 is LNHDA and CDR2 is SQIVND (reference sequence). The CDR3 loop is CASSISGVTEAFF. The CDR3 DNA is TGTGCCAGTAGTATTTCGGGGGTCACTGAAGCTTTCTTT.

With regard to this clonotype: Lacking the conserved final phenylalanine or tryptophan, this CDR3 likely reflects a read error. The chain joins TRBV18 to TRBJ1-4; D remains ambiguous. CDR1 KGHSH and CDR2 LQKENI come from the germline V gene. There are 14 residues in the CDR3. V was cut by 5 bases and J by 1 base, with 8 bases left in between. The CDR3 nucleotides are TGTGCCAGCTCATACGACCAAACTAATGAAAAACTGTTTTTG. Translating it yields CASSYDQTNEKLFL.

The CDR3 nucleotides read TGCGCCAGCAGCCTGGGGGGGGGAGCTAACTATGGCTACACCTTC. Its protein product is CASSLGGGANYGYTF. This chain connects TRBV5-1 to TRBJ1-2; a weak D match, TRBD1 (5 bases). The germline CDR1 and CDR2 sequences are SGHRS and YFSETQ. This CDR3 is 15 amino acids long. V lost 4 bases and J lost 0, with 13 bases in between.

The chain uses TRBV29-1 and TRBJ1-2; 9 nucleotides align to TRBD1. V gave up 2 bases and J gave up 5 bases; unmatched junction bases: 6. The CDR3 spans 14 residues. CDR1 is SQVTM, CDR2 ANQGSEA, per germline. CDR3 in DNA: TGCAGCGTTGAACCGACAGGGGGAGGATATGGCTACACCTTC. Translation: CSVEPTGGGYGYTF.

There are many counts of this clonotype. J is TRBJ2-3 and V is TRBV5-5; maybe TRBD2 (5 bases). Trimming left V 6 bases short and J 1 base short, with 9 bases between. Per germline, CDR1 SGHKS and CDR2 YYEKEE (reference sequence). The CDR3 has 13 amino acids. Here the CDR3 DNA reads TGTGCCAGCAAAAGGACTGGCACAGATACGCAGTATTTT. Protein product: CASKRTGTDTQYF.

Many counts were recorded for this clonotype. The CDR3: CATSRGGGAETQYF. CDR3 DNA sequence: TGTGCCACCAGCAGAGGGGGGGGGGCAGAGACCCAGTACTTC. The chain carries TRBV15 and TRBJ2-5, with D perhaps matching TRBD2 (7 bases). The CDR3 sequence is 14 residues long. V lost 1 base, J lost 4 bases, and 10 bases lay in between. From germline, CDR1 is LNHNV and CDR2 YYDKDF (reference sequence).

This clonotype was observed at least ten times. V and J are TRBV19 and TRBJ2-1; the D call may be TRBD1 or TRBD2 (6 bases each). This CDR3 region has 17 residues. The ends were cut back, 2 bases at V and 4 bases at J, with 18 bases in the middle. Germline CDR1 is LNHDA and CDR2 is SQIVND (reference sequence). The DNA of the CDR3 is TGTGCCAGTAGTATAAGACGGGGGCCCCGGGGTTACAATGAGCAGTTCTTC. Translation: CASSIRRGPRGYNEQFF. The full variable domain, in which reference TRBV19 and TRBJ2-1 provide the parts outside the CDR3, is DGGITQSPKYLFRKEGQNVTLSCEQNLNHDAMYWYRQDPGQGLRLIYYSQIVNDFQKGDIAEGYSVSREKKESFPLTVTSAQKNPTAFYLCASSIRRGPRGYNEQFFGPGTRLTVL.

The V gene is TRBV5-4, the J gene TRBJ2-7; D unresolved. Trimming pared 4 bases from V and 6 bases from J, leaving 11 bases between. Germline V CDR1 and CDR2: SGHNT, YYREEE (reference sequence). The CDR3 spans 12 residues. CDR3 protein: CASSPSPREQYF. The DNA for the CDR3 is TGTGCCAGCAGCCCGTCTCCCCGCGAGCAGTACTTC.

This clonotype was counted at least ten times. This rearrangement joins TRBV4-3 to TRBJ2-7; tentatively, D is TRBD1 (5 bases). The V end was cut by 1 base, the J end by 1 base, with 14 bases between. The CDR3 sequence is 16 residues long. Germline CDR1 LGHNA, CDR2 YSLEER. The CDR3 nucleotides are TGCGCCAGCAGCCAAGCGGCCCCCCCAGGGTCCTACGAGCAGTACTTC. Translation gives CASSQAAPPGSYEQYF.

This clonotype was counted between two and nine times. The chain couples TRBV20-1 to TRBJ2-1; a possible D gene is TRBD1 (6 bases). This CDR3 has 15 residues. V gave up 3 bases and J gave up 9 bases, with 21 bases separating them. From germline, CDR1 is DFQATT and CDR2 SNEGSKA (reference sequence). In nucleotides, the CDR3 is TGCAGTGCTAGTAACCCGGGACAAAGCTTCGGTGAGCAGTTCTTC. This encodes CSASNPGQSFGEQFF.

This clonotype was counted many times. This chain links TRBV20-1 with TRBJ2-5; perhaps TRBD1 as D (5 bases). The CDR3 has 12 residues. Looked up from germline, CDR1 is DFQATT and CDR2 is SNEGSKA (reference sequence). V was cut by 4 bases and J by 2 bases, with 8 bases left in between. The CDR3 is CSANGQQETQYF. For the CDR3, the DNA is TGCAGTGCTAATGGACAACAAGAGACCCAGTACTTC.

With regard to this clonotype: A much larger clone sits a single nucleotide away, making a read error possible. This chain connects TRBV10-3 to TRBJ1-6; D ambiguous. CDR1 is ENHRY and CDR2 is SYGVKD in the germline V gene. V was pared by 3 bases and J by 7 bases, with 16 bases between. The CDR3 has 16 amino acids. CDR3 DNA sequence: TGTGCCATCAGTGAAGCCTGGACGGCGTACAATTCACCCCTCCACTTT. Residues: CAISEAWTAYNSPLHF.

Concerning this clonotype itself: Given a much more abundant clone one base away, this may be a read error. The rearrangement links TRBV10-3 to TRBJ2-3, with D tentatively TRBD2 (6 bases). The CDR3 is made up of 15 amino acids. Trimming removed 10 bases at V and 1 base at J, with 18 bases between. Germline CDR1 and CDR2: ENHRY and SYGVKD. As DNA, the CDR3 is TGTGCCAGCGGTTACCGGGAGCGGGGCACAGATACGCAGTATTTT. This encodes CASGYRERGTDTQYF.

This clonotype has at least ten counts. The chain recombines TRBV29-1 with TRBJ2-3; 7 bases are a match to TRBD2. This CDR3 is built from 12 residues. Germline CDR1 and CDR2: SQVTM and ANQGSEA. Germline trimming cut 7 bases from V and 4 bases from J; bases unmatched to any gene: 5. The CDR3 sequence: CSASGGSDTQYF. The CDR3 region has the DNA TGCAGCGCCTCGGGAGGCTCAGATACGCAGTATTTT.

The chain is built from TRBV4-1 and TRBJ1-2, with no clear D. The germline gives CDR1 MGHRA, CDR2 YSYEKL. This CDR3 has 13 residues. V shed 2 bases and J shed 2 bases, with 6 bases lying between them. The CDR3 DNA is TGCGCCAGCAGCCAAAAGCTAAACTATGGCTACACCTTC. Its translation: CASSQKLNYGYTF.

This clonotype was seen many times. This chain uses TRBV4-1 with TRBJ2-7; D is perhaps TRBD1 or TRBD2 (5 bases each). The germline V gene has CDR1 MGHRA and CDR2 YSYEKL. This CDR3 region has 17 residues. Trimming removed 3 bases at V and 7 bases at J, with 25 bases between. The CDR3 sequence is CASSQGPGGPLLAEQYV. For the CDR3, the DNA is TGCGCCAGCAGCCAGGGGCCTGGGGGACCGCTTCTTGCTGAGCAGTACGTC.